A selection of T cell receptor beta chains follows, all from one sample in a study of circulating CD8 cells and anti-PD-1 response in melanoma. Each CDR3 protein gets one entry after TCRdb re-called the reads with MiXCR. The sample yields over a thousand distinct CDR3 sequences, roughly 6% seen once. The specimen comprised CD8+ T cells from PBMCs, sampled at baseline or after one month of anti-PD-1 therapy (not recorded which). These receptors were taken from a human donor with melanoma. The CDR3 runs from the conserved cysteine through the conserved F or W. D genes are given only for firm matches. Clone sizes are given selectively: once, few, many, or a class where the clone is expanded.

j_call: TRBJ2-1
d_call: TRBD2
clone_size: large
v_call: TRBV4-2
cdr3_nt: TGTGCCAGCAGCCAAGATAGGGCTAGCGGGGGAAATGAGCAGTTCTTC
cdr3_aa: CASSQDRASGGNEQFF

j_call: TRBJ2-3
d_call: NA
clone_size: medium-sized
v_call: TRBV12-3/TRBV12-4
cdr3_nt: TGTGCCAGCAGTCCGATTGGGGATACGCAGTATTTT
cdr3_aa: CASSPIGDTQYF

j_call: TRBJ2-3
d_call: NA
clone_size: medium-sized
v_call: TRBV11-2
cdr3_nt: TGTGCCAGCAGCTTAGCATCGCAGGGAAAGGATACGCAGTATTTT
cdr3_aa: CASSLASQGKDTQYF

j_call: TRBJ2-2
d_call: NA
clone_size: large
v_call: TRBV29-1
cdr3_nt: TGCAGCGTTGAGTCAGGGATGAGTGGCACCGGGGAGCTGTTTTTT
cdr3_aa: CSVESGMSGTGELFF

j_call: TRBJ2-5
d_call: NA
clone_size: medium-sized
v_call: TRBV5-5
cdr3_nt: TGTGCCAGCAGCTTGGTGAACGACGAGACCCAGTACTTC
cdr3_aa: CASSLVNDETQYF

j_call: TRBJ1-2
d_call: NA
clone_size: large
v_call: TRBV4-1
cdr3_nt: TGCGCCAGCAGCCAAGATCACCGGGTGGGACTCGGCTACACCTTC
cdr3_aa: CASSQDHRVGLGYTF

j_call: TRBJ1-1
d_call: NA
clone_size: NA
v_call: TRBV19
cdr3_nt: TGTGCCAGTAGTCTAAGTGGGAACACTGAAGCTTTCTTT
cdr3_aa: CASSLSGNTEAFF

j_call: TRBJ2-2
d_call: NA
clone_size: medium-sized
v_call: TRBV28
cdr3_nt: TGTGCCAGCAGTTTGACTCCCGACGGCGGGGAGCTGTTTTTT
cdr3_aa: CASSLTPDGGELFF

j_call: TRBJ2-2
d_call: TRBD2
clone_size: medium-sized
v_call: TRBV11-2
cdr3_nt: TGTGCCAGCAGCGGATTGACTAGCGGGGAAAAGGGGAACACCGGGGAGCTGTTTTTT
cdr3_aa: CASSGLTSGEKGNTGELFF

j_call: TRBJ2-5
d_call: NA
clone_size: medium-sized
v_call: TRBV9
cdr3_nt: TGTGCCAGCAGCGTAGGGGGGTACCAAGAGACCCAGTACTTC
cdr3_aa: CASSVGGYQETQYF

j_call: TRBJ2-2
d_call: NA
clone_size: large
v_call: TRBV4-1
cdr3_nt: TGCGCCAGCAGCCAATCAAGCACCGGGGAGCTGTTTTTT
cdr3_aa: CASSQSSTGELFF

j_call: TRBJ1-1
d_call: NA
clone_size: large
v_call: TRBV5-4
cdr3_nt: TGTGCCAGCAGCTTGGATAGGTGGGGCGGCACTGAAGCTTTCTTT
cdr3_aa: CASSLDRWGGTEAFF

j_call: TRBJ2-3
d_call: TRBD1
clone_size: few
v_call: TRBV28
cdr3_nt: TGTGCCAGCAGTTTCCAAGGACAGGGGGCGCGGGCAGATACGCAGTATTTT
cdr3_aa: CASSFQGQGARADTQYF

j_call: TRBJ2-7
d_call: TRBD2
clone_size: medium-sized
v_call: TRBV20-1
cdr3_nt: TGCAGTGCTTTCAGGACTAGCGGGGTGAGCTACGAGCAGTACTTC
cdr3_aa: CSAFRTSGVSYEQYF

j_call: TRBJ2-1
d_call: TRBD2
clone_size: medium-sized
v_call: TRBV20-1
cdr3_nt: TGCAGTGCTAGAGATGGGACTGGACTGCGGGGGGGACGTGAGCAGTTCTTC
cdr3_aa: CSARDGTGLRGGREQFF

j_call: TRBJ2-1
d_call: TRBD1
clone_size: medium-sized
v_call: TRBV20-1
cdr3_nt: TGCAGTGCTAGAGAGTCGAGGGGACAGCCTGAGCAGTTCTTC
cdr3_aa: CSARESRGQPEQFF

j_call: TRBJ2-1
d_call: NA
clone_size: large
v_call: TRBV24-1
cdr3_nt: TGTGCCACCAGTGGTCCGCGTAATTACAATGAGCAGTTCTTC
cdr3_aa: CATSGPRNYNEQFF

j_call: TRBJ2-7
d_call: NA
clone_size: large
v_call: TRBV25-1
cdr3_nt: TGTGCCAGCAGTGAATACGATTACGAGCAGTACTTC
cdr3_aa: CASSEYDYEQYF

j_call: TRBJ2-7
d_call: TRBD1
clone_size: large
v_call: TRBV19
cdr3_nt: TGTGCCAGTAGTGCCGGCACAGGGGACGGCTACGAGCAGTACTTC
cdr3_aa: CASSAGTGDGYEQYF

j_call: TRBJ2-7
d_call: NA
clone_size: medium-sized
v_call: TRBV28
cdr3_nt: NA
cdr3_aa: CASRLAGGSHYEQYFGLGEQYF

j_call: TRBJ2-7
d_call: TRBD1
clone_size: NA
v_call: TRBV19
cdr3_nt: TGTGCCAGTAGTTGGACAGGAGGCGAGCAGTACTTC
cdr3_aa: CASSWTGGEQYF

j_call: TRBJ2-1
d_call: NA
clone_size: large
v_call: TRBV25-1
cdr3_nt: TGTGCCAGCAGTCCCGGCCGTGTTGAGCAGTTCTTC
cdr3_aa: CASSPGRVEQFF

j_call: TRBJ2-1
d_call: NA
clone_size: NA
v_call: TRBV27
cdr3_nt: TGTGCCAGCATGGTGGGGATAGAATACAATGAGCAGTTCTTC
cdr3_aa: CASMVGIEYNEQFF

j_call: TRBJ1-5
d_call: NA
clone_size: large
v_call: TRBV11-2
cdr3_nt: TGTGCCAGCAGCTTGTCTGTGGGGGGCCCTAATCAGCCCCAGCATTTT
cdr3_aa: CASSLSVGGPNQPQHF

j_call: TRBJ1-1
d_call: NA
clone_size: medium-sized
v_call: TRBV19
cdr3_nt: TGTGCCAGTAGTAGCCGGGCTGAAGCTTTCTTT
cdr3_aa: CASSSRAEAFF

j_call: TRBJ1-1
d_call: NA
clone_size: large
v_call: TRBV27
cdr3_nt: TGTGCCAGCAGTTTATCGTGGGGGGCCCCTGAAGCTTTCTTT
cdr3_aa: CASSLSWGAPEAFF

j_call: TRBJ2-1
d_call: TRBD1
clone_size: large
v_call: TRBV11-2
cdr3_nt: TGTGCCAGCAGCTATACCAGGGGGCGTGAGCAGTTCTTC
cdr3_aa: CASSYTRGREQFF

j_call: TRBJ2-5
d_call: NA
clone_size: medium-sized
v_call: TRBV28
cdr3_nt: TGTGCCAGCAGTCCCCCCGGGCCGGAGACCCAGTACTTC
cdr3_aa: CASSPPGPETQYF

j_call: TRBJ1-1
d_call: NA
clone_size: large
v_call: TRBV28
cdr3_nt: TGTGCCAGCAGACACGGGGCCACTGAAGCTTTCTTT
cdr3_aa: CASRHGATEAFF

j_call: TRBJ2-3
d_call: NA
clone_size: NA
v_call: TRBV28
cdr3_nt: TGTGCCAGCAGTTTCTTTGGATCCTTCACAGATACGCAGTATTTT
cdr3_aa: CASSFFGSFTDTQYF

j_call: TRBJ2-3
d_call: NA
clone_size: large
v_call: TRBV2
cdr3_nt: TGTGCCAGCGAGAGGGGGGTTAGCACAGATACGCAGTATTTT
cdr3_aa: CASERGVSTDTQYF

j_call: TRBJ2-7
d_call: NA
clone_size: large
v_call: TRBV19
cdr3_nt: TGTGCCAGTGGAGAGGGCGATGCCTACGAGCAGTACTTC
cdr3_aa: CASGEGDAYEQYF

j_call: TRBJ1-1
d_call: NA
clone_size: NA
v_call: TRBV14
cdr3_nt: TGTGCCAGCGGCTTTGATGGTGGCACTGAAGCTTTCTTT
cdr3_aa: CASGFDGGTEAFF

j_call: TRBJ2-1
d_call: NA
clone_size: large
v_call: TRBV12-3/TRBV12-4
cdr3_nt: TGTGCCAGCATTAGCACCAATGAGCAGTTCTTC
cdr3_aa: CASISTNEQFF

j_call: TRBJ2-1
d_call: TRBD1
clone_size: large
v_call: TRBV13
cdr3_nt: TGTGCCAGCCGGGACAGGGGCAATGAGCAGTTCTTC
cdr3_aa: CASRDRGNEQFF

j_call: TRBJ1-2
d_call: NA
clone_size: medium-sized
v_call: TRBV19
cdr3_nt: TGTGCCAGTACCCTACCGGACACGCCGGGCTATGGCTACACCTTC
cdr3_aa: CASTLPDTPGYGYTF

j_call: TRBJ1-1
d_call: NA
clone_size: medium-sized
v_call: TRBV28
cdr3_nt: TGTGCCAGCAGTGGGCCGGGTGAAGCTTTCTTT
cdr3_aa: CASSGPGEAFF

j_call: TRBJ2-7
d_call: NA
clone_size: few
v_call: TRBV19
cdr3_nt: TGTGCCAGTAGTATGGGGCATACCTACGAGCAGTACTTC
cdr3_aa: CASSMGHTYEQYF

j_call: TRBJ2-3
d_call: NA
clone_size: medium-sized
v_call: TRBV9
cdr3_nt: TGTGCCAGCAGCGTAGGGACTACCACGTCGGATACGCAGTATTTT
cdr3_aa: CASSVGTTTSDTQYF

j_call: TRBJ2-2
d_call: NA
clone_size: medium-sized
v_call: TRBV5-4
cdr3_nt: TGTGCCAGCAGCTTAGGGCAGATCACCGGGGAGCTGTTTTTT
cdr3_aa: CASSLGQITGELFF

j_call: TRBJ2-1
d_call: NA
clone_size: large
v_call: TRBV27
cdr3_nt: TGTGCCAGCAGTTTAATTATTTACAATGAGCAGTTCTTC
cdr3_aa: CASSLIIYNEQFF

j_call: TRBJ2-1
d_call: TRBD2
clone_size: few
v_call: TRBV5-8
cdr3_nt: TGTGCCAGCAGCTCGGGCGGGGGGGCCTCCTACAATGAGCAGTTCTTC
cdr3_aa: CASSSGGGASYNEQFF

j_call: TRBJ1-2
d_call: NA
clone_size: medium-sized
v_call: TRBV19
cdr3_nt: TGTGCCAGTATTGGGGTCGATCTTTCACACCATGGCTACACCTTC
cdr3_aa: CASIGVDLSHHGYTF

j_call: TRBJ2-1
d_call: TRBD2
clone_size: medium-sized
v_call: TRBV2
cdr3_nt: TGTGCCAGCATTGGACTAGCGGAGAACCCCTCCTACAATGAGCAGTTCTTC
cdr3_aa: CASIGLAENPSYNEQFF

j_call: TRBJ1-1
d_call: NA
clone_size: medium-sized
v_call: TRBV27
cdr3_nt: TGTGCCAGCAGTTTAGGCAAGAACACTGAAGCTTTCTTT
cdr3_aa: CASSLGKNTEAFF

j_call: TRBJ2-1
d_call: NA
clone_size: NA
v_call: TRBV5-5
cdr3_nt: TGTGCCAGCAGCTTGGTGGATCTGGGCTACAATGAGCAGTTCTTC
cdr3_aa: CASSLVDLGYNEQFF

j_call: TRBJ1-1
d_call: NA
clone_size: medium-sized
v_call: TRBV6-1
cdr3_nt: TGTGCCAGCAGTGAATCGTGGGTTCTAAACACTGAAGCTTTCTTT
cdr3_aa: CASSESWVLNTEAFF

j_call: TRBJ1-1
d_call: NA
clone_size: large
v_call: TRBV20-1
cdr3_nt: TGCAGTGCTAACGACCTTCTGAACACTGAAGCTTTCTTT
cdr3_aa: CSANDLLNTEAFF